In its sample, the clone carrying this T cell receptor beta chain was seen once. What it binds is unknown. This entry belongs to a study of cytomegalovirus exposure and HLA in healthy donors. Study-wide findings and caveats: Confirmation was obtained in vitro that three CMV-associated chains are specific for CMV antigens.

PCR involved 60 Vbeta and 13 Jbeta primers. Produced via immunoSEQ multiplex PCR; TCRdb's table is partial and in-frame only. This table holds 120,000 to 150,000 clones, about three quarters found once. The sample consisted of PBMCs. This TCR came from a female donor in good health and CMV-seronegative.

CDR3 in amino acids: CASSGGLGYNEQFF. The CDR3, as DNA: TGTGCCAGTAGTGGGGGACTAGGTTACAATGAGCAGTTCTTC. The gene calls are TRBV19 and TRBJ2-1; 8 nucleotides agree with TRBD2. Germline CDR1 and CDR2: LNHDA and SQIVND (reference sequence). The V segment lost 5 bases and the J segment 4 bases; nucleotides outside the gene matches: 4. CDR3 length: 14 amino acids.